Listed below are T cell receptor beta chains from one sample, sequenced in a study of CD8 T cells in ankylosing spondylitis. TCRdb fed the 5' RACE reads into MiXCR, producing one record per CDR3 protein. The table lists approximately 150,000 distinct CDR3 sequences, under 20% of them singletons. The specimen was blood, either unsorted or a sorted T cell fraction (not recorded which). These receptors all come from a male donor with ankylosing spondylitis. The CDR3 runs from the conserved cysteine through the conserved F or W. Each record gives: J gene, D gene, CDR3 length, clone size, V gene, CDR3 protein, CDR3 DNA. D genes are given only for firm matches. The listing skips clone size in some rows; elsewhere it reads once, few, many or a size class.

j_call: TRBJ2-2
d_call: .
cdr3_length: 18
clone_size: many
v_call: TRBV11-1
cdr3_aa: CASSPTIGDQLGPGELFF
cdr3_nt: TGTGCCAGCAGCCCGACCATCGGGGACCAGCTAGGACCCGGGGAGCTGTTTTTT

j_call: TRBJ2-1
d_call: TRBD2
cdr3_length: 13
clone_size: few
v_call: TRBV27
cdr3_aa: CAIERGRYNEQFF
cdr3_nt: TGTGCCATTGAGCGGGGGCGCTACAATGAGCAGTTCTTC

j_call: TRBJ2-1
d_call: .
cdr3_length: 15
clone_size: many
v_call: TRBV24-1
cdr3_aa: CATSGGGGGYNEQFF
cdr3_nt: TGTGCCACCTCTGGAGGCGGAGGGGGCTACAATGAGCAGTTCTTC

j_call: TRBJ2-2
d_call: TRBD2
cdr3_length: 15
clone_size: .
v_call: TRBV27
cdr3_aa: CASSSLAGGTGELFF
cdr3_nt: TGTGCCAGCAGTTCCCTAGCGGGAGGCACCGGGGAGCTGTTTTTT

j_call: TRBJ2-5
d_call: .
cdr3_length: 13
clone_size: .
v_call: TRBV29-1
cdr3_aa: CSADGGDVETQYF
cdr3_nt: TGCAGCGCTGATGGTGGCGATGTGGAGACCCAGTACTTC

j_call: TRBJ2-7
d_call: .
cdr3_length: 14
clone_size: .
v_call: TRBV5-6
cdr3_aa: CASSPGIVPYEQYF
cdr3_nt: TGTGCCAGCAGCCCTGGTATTGTGCCCTACGAGCAGTACTTC

j_call: TRBJ2-7
d_call: TRBD1
cdr3_length: 13
clone_size: .
v_call: TRBV28
cdr3_aa: CASSSGQGNEQYF
cdr3_nt: TGTGCCAGCAGTTCGGGACAGGGGAACGAGCAGTACTTC

j_call: TRBJ2-7
d_call: .
cdr3_length: 18
clone_size: few
v_call: TRBV10-3
cdr3_aa: CAISEAAPPLVGAYEQYF
cdr3_nt: TGTGCCATCAGTGAGGCGGCACCCCCCCTAGTCGGCGCCTACGAGCAGTACTTC

j_call: TRBJ1-5
d_call: TRBD1
cdr3_length: 17
clone_size: .
v_call: TRBV6-1
cdr3_aa: CASTKGTGFYSNQPQHF
cdr3_nt: TGTGCCAGCACAAAGGGGACAGGATTCTATAGCAATCAGCCCCAGCATTTT

j_call: TRBJ1-6
d_call: .
cdr3_length: 15
clone_size: .
v_call: TRBV27
cdr3_aa: CASGPGASYNSPLHF
cdr3_nt: TGTGCCAGCGGTCCGGGGGCCTCCTATAATTCACCCCTCCACTTT

j_call: TRBJ1-2
d_call: .
cdr3_length: 13
clone_size: few
v_call: TRBV7-6
cdr3_aa: CASSLGGARGYTF
cdr3_nt: TGTGCCAGCAGCTTAGGTGGGGCCCGTGGCTACACCTTC

j_call: TRBJ2-3
d_call: .
cdr3_length: 15
clone_size: .
v_call: TRBV29-1
cdr3_aa: CSVGGGDRSTDTQYF
cdr3_nt: TGCAGCGTTGGTGGGGGGGACAGGAGCACAGATACGCAGTATTTT

j_call: TRBJ2-1
d_call: .
cdr3_length: 13
clone_size: few
v_call: TRBV12-3/TRBV12-4
cdr3_aa: CASSPVGLLLQFF
cdr3_nt: TGTGCCAGCAGCCCCGTAGGACTGCTCCTCCAGTTCTTC

j_call: TRBJ2-2
d_call: TRBD2
cdr3_length: 16
clone_size: .
v_call: TRBV3-1
cdr3_aa: CASSRPSGRFGGELFF
cdr3_nt: TGTGCCAGCAGCCGCCCTAGCGGGAGGTTTGGCGGGGAGCTGTTTTTT

j_call: TRBJ2-5
d_call: .
cdr3_length: 15
clone_size: .
v_call: TRBV14
cdr3_aa: CASSQDGVVQETQYF
cdr3_nt: TGTGCCAGCAGCCAAGATGGGGTGGTTCAAGAGACCCAGTACTTC

j_call: TRBJ2-1
d_call: TRBD2
cdr3_length: 15
clone_size: .
v_call: TRBV20-1
cdr3_aa: CSARDVAGAGNEQFF
cdr3_nt: TGCAGTGCGAGAGACGTAGCGGGAGCGGGCAATGAGCAGTTCTTC

j_call: TRBJ2-3
d_call: TRBD2
cdr3_length: 14
clone_size: .
v_call: TRBV6-4
cdr3_aa: CASSDAGGVDTQYF
cdr3_nt: TGTGCCAGCAGTGACGCGGGAGGTGTTGATACGCAGTATTTT

j_call: TRBJ2-1
d_call: .
cdr3_length: 11
clone_size: many
v_call: TRBV27
cdr3_aa: CASAFQFEQFF
cdr3_nt: TGTGCCAGCGCCTTCCAATTTGAGCAGTTCTTC

j_call: TRBJ2-1
d_call: TRBD2
cdr3_length: 17
clone_size: .
v_call: TRBV11-3
cdr3_aa: CASSFNSGRGVYNEQFF
cdr3_nt: TGTGCCAGCAGCTTTAATAGCGGGAGGGGGGTCTACAATGAGCAGTTCTTC

j_call: TRBJ2-5
d_call: .
cdr3_length: 14
clone_size: .
v_call: TRBV7-8
cdr3_aa: CASSLQGRSETQYF
cdr3_nt: TGTGCCAGCAGCTTACAGGGGAGGTCGGAGACCCAGTACTTC

j_call: TRBJ1-1
d_call: .
cdr3_length: 14
clone_size: .
v_call: TRBV6-1
cdr3_aa: CASSGDLKGTEAFF
cdr3_nt: TGTGCCAGCAGTGGGGACTTGAAGGGCACTGAAGCTTTCTTT

j_call: TRBJ1-2
d_call: .
cdr3_length: 15
clone_size: many
v_call: TRBV7-9
cdr3_aa: CASSLARGGSYGYTF
cdr3_nt: TGTGCCAGCAGCTTAGCGCGGGGGGGTAGCTATGGCTACACCTTC

j_call: TRBJ2-1
d_call: TRBD2
cdr3_length: 17
clone_size: many
v_call: TRBV5-5
cdr3_aa: CASSPGLAGVVYNEQFF
cdr3_nt: TGTGCCAGCAGCCCGGGACTAGCGGGAGTTGTATACAATGAGCAGTTCTTC

j_call: TRBJ2-7
d_call: TRBD2
cdr3_length: 14
clone_size: few
v_call: TRBV7-9
cdr3_aa: CASSPGTSGGEQYF
cdr3_nt: TGTGCCAGCAGCCCCGGGACTAGCGGGGGGGAGCAGTACTTC

j_call: TRBJ2-1
d_call: TRBD1
cdr3_length: 15
clone_size: few
v_call: TRBV7-9
cdr3_aa: CASSTTRTGHNEQFF
cdr3_nt: TGTGCCAGCAGCACTACCCGGACAGGGCACAATGAGCAGTTCTTC

j_call: TRBJ1-5
d_call: .
cdr3_length: 15
clone_size: few
v_call: TRBV4-1
cdr3_aa: CASSQAQGFNQPQHF
cdr3_nt: TGCGCCAGCAGCCAAGCACAGGGCTTCAATCAGCCCCAGCATTTT

j_call: TRBJ1-6
d_call: TRBD1
cdr3_length: 14
clone_size: .
v_call: TRBV5-1
cdr3_aa: CASSETGVHSPLHF
cdr3_nt: TGCGCCAGCAGCGAGACAGGGGTTCATTCACCCCTCCACTTT

j_call: TRBJ2-2
d_call: TRBD2
cdr3_length: 16
clone_size: many
v_call: TRBV29-1
cdr3_aa: CSVATHLAGGTGELFF
cdr3_nt: TGCAGCGTCGCGACGCACCTAGCGGGAGGGACCGGGGAGCTGTTTTTT

j_call: TRBJ2-1
d_call: TRBD2
cdr3_length: 16
clone_size: few
v_call: TRBV28
cdr3_aa: CASSLLASGDYNEQFF
cdr3_nt: TGTGCCAGCAGTTTATTGGCTAGCGGAGATTACAATGAGCAGTTCTTC

j_call: TRBJ2-2
d_call: .
cdr3_length: 17
clone_size: many
v_call: TRBV29-1
cdr3_aa: CSAQGGGGIANTGELFF
cdr3_nt: TGCAGCGCACAAGGGGGGGGAGGGATAGCGAACACCGGGGAGCTGTTTTTT

j_call: TRBJ1-5
d_call: .
cdr3_length: 18
clone_size: .
v_call: TRBV2
cdr3_aa: CASSVIGLLERLHQPQHF
cdr3_nt: TGTGCCAGCAGTGTTATCGGTTTACTCGAAAGGCTGCATCAGCCCCAGCATTTT

j_call: TRBJ2-1
d_call: .
cdr3_length: 14
clone_size: few
v_call: TRBV25-1
cdr3_aa: CASSIGPTNNEQFF
cdr3_nt: TGTGCCAGCAGTATTGGGCCGACTAACAATGAGCAGTTCTTC

j_call: TRBJ2-7
d_call: .
cdr3_length: 12
clone_size: few
v_call: TRBV15
cdr3_aa: CATSRVGLEQYF
cdr3_nt: TGTGCCACCAGCAGAGTAGGCCTCGAGCAGTACTTC

j_call: TRBJ2-2
d_call: .
cdr3_length: 15
clone_size: .
v_call: TRBV13
cdr3_aa: CASSLRLGNTGELFF
cdr3_nt: TGTGCCAGCAGCTTAAGGCTGGGGAACACCGGGGAGCTGTTTTTT

j_call: TRBJ2-7
d_call: .
cdr3_length: 13
clone_size: few
v_call: TRBV4-1
cdr3_aa: CASSVGPDYEQYF
cdr3_nt: TGCGCCAGCAGCGTCGGACCCGACTACGAGCAGTACTTC

j_call: TRBJ2-1
d_call: TRBD2
cdr3_length: 13
clone_size: .
v_call: TRBV7-3
cdr3_aa: CASSLGTNSRPLF
cdr3_nt: TGTGCCAGCAGCCTTGGGACTAACTCCCGGCCGCTCTTC

j_call: TRBJ1-1
d_call: .
cdr3_length: 17
clone_size: few
v_call: TRBV9
cdr3_aa: CASSPSPTLRPFTEAFF
cdr3_nt: TGTGCCAGCAGCCCCAGTCCTACCCTCAGGCCCTTCACTGAAGCTTTCTTT

j_call: TRBJ2-1
d_call: .
cdr3_length: 12
clone_size: .
v_call: TRBV5-1
cdr3_aa: CASSLAGGWQFF
cdr3_nt: TGCGCCAGCAGCTTGGCCGGGGGTTGGCAGTTCTTC

j_call: TRBJ1-4
d_call: TRBD1
cdr3_length: 16
clone_size: few
v_call: TRBV27
cdr3_aa: CASRKDRLATNEKLFF
cdr3_nt: TGTGCCAGCAGGAAGGACAGGCTTGCAACTAATGAAAAACTGTTTTTT

j_call: TRBJ2-7
d_call: .
cdr3_length: 11
clone_size: few
v_call: TRBV6-2/TRBV6-3
cdr3_aa: CASSYLYEQYF
cdr3_nt: TGTGCCAGCAGTTATTTGTACGAGCAGTACTTC

j_call: TRBJ2-7
d_call: .
cdr3_length: 12
clone_size: .
v_call: TRBV15
cdr3_aa: CATSRDRYEQYF
cdr3_nt: TGTGCCACCAGCAGAGACCGCTACGAGCAGTACTTC

j_call: TRBJ2-1
d_call: .
cdr3_length: 15
clone_size: .
v_call: TRBV11-3
cdr3_aa: CASTRLESEGNEQFF
cdr3_nt: TGTGCCAGCACCCGACTCGAATCAGAGGGAAATGAGCAGTTCTTC

j_call: TRBJ1-4
d_call: .
cdr3_length: 12
clone_size: .
v_call: TRBV7-9
cdr3_aa: CASSSDGKKLFF
cdr3_nt: TGTGCCAGCAGCTCAGACGGGAAAAAACTGTTTTTT